One and the same sample provided the 18 T cell receptor beta chains below, sequenced in a study of blood T cells in healthy people across ages. The second PCR ran roughly 7 to 11 cycles with a sample-barcoded 5' primer and J-beta primers. MiXCR, run by TCRdb on the 5' RACE reads, gives a single entry per CDR3 protein. Counted here are approximately 700,000 distinct CDR3 sequences, approximately 30% occurring once; the ten biggest clones make up less than 20%. Sequenced material: blood. These receptors were obtained from a woman aged 80 or older in good health.

V is TRBV20-1 and J is TRBJ2-6, with unresolved D. CDR1 DFQATT and CDR2 SNEGSKA come from the germline V gene (reference sequence). V lost 6 bases, J lost 0 bases, and 6 bases lay in between. The length of the CDR3 is 13 residues. Here the CDR3 reads CSAIRSGANVLTF. In DNA form, the CDR3 reads TGCAGTGCAATCCGCTCTGGGGCCAACGTCCTGACTTTC.

Concerning this clonotype itself: This may stem from a read error, because a much larger clone lies one nucleotide away. The chain combines TRBV7-6 with TRBJ1-2, with D possibly being TRBD1 (5 bases). In germline, CDR1 is SGHVS, CDR2 FNYEAQ. This CDR3 has 16 amino acids. The CDR3: CASSSPQTESNYGCTF. CDR3 nucleotide sequence: TGTGCCAGCAGCTCCCCTCAGACAGAGTCTAACTATGGCTGCACCTTC.

This clonotype has ten or more counts. The chain carries TRBV2 and TRBJ2-7, with D tentatively TRBD2 (5 bases). This CDR3 has 14 residues. The germline CDR1 and CDR2 sequences are SNHLY and FYNNEI. V gave up 7 bases and J gave up 4 bases, with 17 bases separating them. The CDR3 spells CASTNLPSNYEQYF. In nucleotides, the CDR3 is TGTGCCAGCACGAATTTACCTAGCAATTACGAGCAGTACTTC.

About this clonotype: This sequence may be a read error, since a much larger clone differs from it by one base. J is TRBJ2-5 and V is TRBV20-1, with D maybe TRBD1 (5 bases). The end of the DNA aligns better with TRBJ2-7, so the J call may be wrong. There are 11 residues in the CDR3. Germline V lookup: CDR1 DFQATT, CDR2 SNEGSKA (reference sequence). CDR3 bases: TGCAGTGTCGTATCCCAGGGCGAGCAGTACTTC. Its translation is CSVVSQGEQYF.

This clonotype turned up a few times. This may stem from a read error, because a much larger clone lies one nucleotide away. The chain has TRBV20-1 and TRBJ2-7, with no clear D. This CDR3 has 11 amino acids. CDR1 is DFQATT and CDR2 is SNEGSKA in the germline V gene (reference sequence). CDR3 nucleotide sequence: TGCAGAGCTGGCGGTGGCAATGAGCAGTACTTC. As protein: CRAGGGNEQYF.

V is TRBV6-5 and J is TRBJ1-6; 9 nucleotides agree with TRBD1. The CDR3 runs 15 residues. Losses at the gene ends were 8 bases for V and 7 bases for J; bases not matched to a gene: 9. Germline CDR1 MNHEY, CDR2 SVGAGI. The CDR3 sequence: CASGSQGARNSPLHF. Written as DNA, the CDR3 is TGTGCCAGCGGTTCACAGGGGGCGAGGAATTCACCCCTCCACTTT.

Many counts were recorded for this clonotype. V gene TRBV5-5 combines with J gene TRBJ1-2; 7 positions match TRBD1. V shed 0 bases, J shed 2 bases, and the junction held 10 bases outside the gene matches. This CDR3 region has 17 residues. Germline CDR1 and CDR2: SGHKS and YYEKEE (reference sequence). CDR3 region: CASSLGLGQRINYGYTF. The CDR3 DNA reads as TGTGCCAGCAGCTTGGGCTTGGGACAGAGGATAAACTATGGCTACACCTTC.

At least ten counts were recorded for this clonotype. This chain uses TRBV3-1 with TRBJ2-1, with D possibly TRBD2 on 6 matching bases. The CDR3 consists of 12 residues. Between the trimmed V and J ends, which lost 1 base and 10 bases, there was a span of 8 bases. Germline-derived CDR1 and CDR2 are LGHDT and YNNKEL (reference sequence). CDR3 in amino acids: CASSQGEAEQFF. CDR3 in DNA: TGTGCCAGCAGCCAAGGGGAGGCCGAGCAGTTCTTC.

This clonotype has at least ten counts. J is TRBJ2-7 and V is TRBV4-3; D is unresolved. Germline V gene sequence: CDR1 LGHNA, CDR2 YSLEER. V was shortened by 1 base and J by 1 base, with 8 bases between the two germline ends. This CDR3 spans 14 amino acids. The CDR3 DNA reads as TGCGCCAGCAGCCAAGGTTACGCTTCCTACGAGCAGTACTTC. This codes for CASSQGYASYEQYF.

V is TRBV7-2 and J is TRBJ1-5; 8 bases match TRBD1. The CDR3 has 15 residues. Germline V gene lookup returns CDR1 SGHTA and CDR2 FQGNSA. Germline trimming cut 2 bases from V and 3 bases from J; bases unmatched to any gene: 3. The CDR3 region is CASSLQTGDNQPQHF. The CDR3 nucleotides are TGTGCCAGCAGCTTACAGACAGGGGACAATCAGCCCCAGCATTTT.

This clonotype came up many times. The CDR3 DNA sequence: TGCAGTGCTCTTACTAGCGTAACCTACGAGCAGTACTTC. It encodes CSALTSVTYEQYF. J is TRBJ2-7 and V is TRBV20-1, with TRBD2 matching 7 bases. CDR3 length equals 13 residues. The germline V gene has CDR1 DFQATT and CDR2 SNEGSKA (reference sequence). The J segment lost 2 bases and the V segment lost 5 bases, leaving 6 bases of the junction unmatched.

This clonotype has ten or more counts. CDR3 nucleotides: TGTGCCATCAGGGGAGACAGGGAAGAGACCCAGTACTTC. Its translation is CAIRGDREETQYF. The rearrangement uses TRBV10-3 and TRBJ2-5, with TRBD1 matching over 7 bases. After removal of 6 bases from V and 3 bases from J, the junction contained 4 bases not matched to a gene. This CDR3 has 13 residues. The V gene's germline CDR1 is ENHRY and CDR2 SYGVKD.

Concerning this clonotype: Since a much larger clone is just one base distant, this may be a read error. The chain couples TRBV12-5 to TRBJ2-1; 7 bases line up with TRBD2. In germline, CDR1 is LGHNT, CDR2 FRNRAP. The CDR3 is 17 residues long. For the CDR3, the DNA is TGTGTTAGTGGTTTGTTACGGGGCGGGGGAGCTTACAATGAGCAGTTCTTC. It specifies CVSGLLRGGGAYNEQFF.

As for this clonotype: This clone may be a read error of a much larger clone one base away. This rearrangement joins TRBV10-3 to TRBJ2-7; 8 bases agree with TRBD1. The J call could be wrong; TRBJ2-1 is a better fit for the DNA end. CDR3 length: 15 amino acids. Germline V gene sequence: CDR1 ENHRY, CDR2 SYGVKD. CDR3 coding DNA: TGTGCCACCAGCCCCGGGGCAGGGGGCTCCTACGAGCAGTTCTTC. This codes for CATSPGAGGSYEQFF.

V usage is TRBV2 and J usage is TRBJ1-4; D is undetermined. CDR3 size: 14 residues. Germline V lookup: CDR1 SNHLY, CDR2 FYNNEI. Trimming left V 4 bases short and J 9 bases short, with 15 bases between. This chain's CDR3 is CASSGDRAGQKLFF. CDR3 nucleotide sequence: TGTGCCAGCAGTGGGGATCGGGCAGGTCAAAAACTGTTTTTT.

V usage is TRBV18 and J usage is TRBJ2-7, with a possible D match to TRBD2 (6 bases). Per the germline V gene, CDR1 is KGHSH and CDR2 is LQKENI. This CDR3 region has 14 residues. The V gene lost 4 bases and the J gene lost 3 bases, with 13 bases spanning the gap. This chain's CDR3 is CASSRNPGDYEQYF. Written as DNA, the CDR3 is TGTGCCAGCTCACGAAACCCGGGGGACTACGAGCAGTACTTC.

Remarks on this clonotype: A much larger clone differs from this one at a single base, so this may be a read error. The chain links TRBV4-3 to TRBJ2-7, with D perhaps TRBD2 (5 bases). V was cut by 0 bases and J by 3 bases, with 12 bases left in between. Germline V CDR1 and CDR2: LGHNA, YSLEER. The CDR3 spans 15 residues. Here the CDR3 DNA reads TGCGCCAGCAGCCAAGAAAATTCGGGGTGCTACGAGCAGTACTTC. It yields the protein CASSQENSGCYEQYF.

The J gene is TRBJ1-2, the V gene TRBV2; D not certain. V shed 5 bases and J shed 7 bases, with 14 bases lying between them. Germline V gene lookup returns CDR1 SNHLY and CDR2 FYNNEI. The CDR3 sequence is 13 residues long. This CDR3 reads CASSLGNRAGYTF. In nucleotides, the CDR3 is TGTGCCAGCAGTTTGGGCAATAGGGCTGGCTACACCTTC.